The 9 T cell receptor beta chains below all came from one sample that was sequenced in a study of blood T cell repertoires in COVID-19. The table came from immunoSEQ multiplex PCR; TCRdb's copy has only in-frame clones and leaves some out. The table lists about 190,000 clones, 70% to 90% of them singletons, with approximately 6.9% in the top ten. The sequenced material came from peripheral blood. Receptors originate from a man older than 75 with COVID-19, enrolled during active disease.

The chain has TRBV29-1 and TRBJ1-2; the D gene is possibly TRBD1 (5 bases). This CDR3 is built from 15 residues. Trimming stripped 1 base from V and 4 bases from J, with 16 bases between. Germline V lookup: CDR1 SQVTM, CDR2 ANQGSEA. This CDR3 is CSVEGGQGSFYGYTF. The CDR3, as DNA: TGCAGCGTTGAAGGGGGCCAGGGTTCATTCTATGGCTACACCTTC.

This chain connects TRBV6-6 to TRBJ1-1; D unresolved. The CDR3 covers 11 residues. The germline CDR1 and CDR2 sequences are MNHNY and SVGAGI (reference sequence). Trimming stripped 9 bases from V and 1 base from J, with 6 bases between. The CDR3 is CASQWNTEAFF. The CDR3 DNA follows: TGTGCCAGTCAATGGAACACTGAAGCTTTCTTT.

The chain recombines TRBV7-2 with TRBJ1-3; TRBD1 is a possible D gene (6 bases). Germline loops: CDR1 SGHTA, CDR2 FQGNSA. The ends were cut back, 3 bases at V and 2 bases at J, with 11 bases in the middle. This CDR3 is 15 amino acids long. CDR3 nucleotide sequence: TGTGCCAGCAGCTTTGGCAGGGGAACTGGAAACACCATATATTTT. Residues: CASSFGRGTGNTIYF.

This chain's CDR3 is CASNRDTEAFF. CDR3 coding DNA: TGTGCCAGTAACAGGGACACTGAAGCTTTCTTT. The chain couples TRBV19 to TRBJ1-1; TRBD1 is a possible D gene (6 bases). CDR1 is LNHDA, CDR2 SQIVND, per germline (reference sequence). Deletions cut 7 bases from V and 3 bases from J, with 6 bases between. The CDR3 runs to 11 residues.

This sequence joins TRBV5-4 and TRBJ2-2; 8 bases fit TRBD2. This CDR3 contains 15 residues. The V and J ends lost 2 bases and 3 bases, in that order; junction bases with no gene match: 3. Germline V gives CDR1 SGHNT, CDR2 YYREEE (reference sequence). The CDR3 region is CASSFPGGDTGELFF. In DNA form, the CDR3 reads TGTGCCAGCAGCTTTCCGGGGGGGGACACCGGGGAGCTGTTTTTT.

The CDR3 here is CASSSSGLSNQPQHF. CDR3 DNA sequence: TGTGCCAGCAGCTCATCAGGGCTTAGCAATCAGCCCCAGCATTTT. The rearrangement links TRBV11-2 to TRBJ1-5; D is possibly TRBD1 (5 bases). CDR1 and CDR2 (germline): SGHAT, FQNNGV. The CDR3 is 15 amino acids. Trimming shortened V by 4 bases and J by 0 bases, and 10 bases separated the two germline ends.

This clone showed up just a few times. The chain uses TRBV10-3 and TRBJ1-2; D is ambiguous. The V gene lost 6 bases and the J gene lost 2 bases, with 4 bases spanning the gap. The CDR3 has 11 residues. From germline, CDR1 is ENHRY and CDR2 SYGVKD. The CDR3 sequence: CAISANYGYTF. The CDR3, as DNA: TGTGCCATCAGCGCGAACTATGGCTACACCTTC.

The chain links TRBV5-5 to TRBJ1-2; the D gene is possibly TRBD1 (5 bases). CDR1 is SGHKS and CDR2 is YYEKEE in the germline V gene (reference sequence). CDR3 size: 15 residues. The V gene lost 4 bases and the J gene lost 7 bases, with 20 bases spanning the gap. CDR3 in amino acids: CASSPDDSEGRGYTF. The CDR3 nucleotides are TGTGCCAGCAGCCCGGACGACAGCGAAGGACGTGGCTACACCTTC.

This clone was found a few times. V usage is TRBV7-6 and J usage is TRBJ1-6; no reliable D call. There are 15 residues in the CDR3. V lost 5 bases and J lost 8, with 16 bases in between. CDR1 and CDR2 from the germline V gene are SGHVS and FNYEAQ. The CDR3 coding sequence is TGTGCCAGCAGCGCACGTTTCGGGTTTGATTCACCCCTCCACTTT. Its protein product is CASSARFGFDSPLHF.